What follows is one T cell receptor beta chain and its context. The antigen remains unidentified. The sample belongs to a study of cytomegalovirus exposure and HLA in healthy donors. Whole-study context: It was reported in a later analysis that the 100 to 150 validation repertoires used the same platform as the 550 to 800 first-cohort repertoires. Regarding the study as a whole: Within the 130 or so validation repertoires, first-cohort TCR clusters tended to co-occur, according to a later analysis. The study recorded 160 or so TCR beta chains that were cytomegalovirus-associated. Generally TCR sequences proved uncommon, though certain public TCRs appeared in numerous donors.

The protocol was immunoSEQ multiplex PCR, while the TCRdb copy is restricted to in-frame clones and leaves out a portion. Of 100,000 to 150,000 clones in the sample, 85% to 90% are singletons; the top ten hold under 2.5%. The sequencing input was PBMCs. This receptor was obtained from a woman aged 25 to 45 in good health and CMV-seronegative.

The CDR3 here is CASMEGGLDNEQFF. The CDR3 DNA follows: TGTGCCTCCATGGAGGGGGGGTTAGACAATGAGCAGTTCTTC. The chain is built from TRBV15 and TRBJ2-1; D might be TRBD2 (7 bases). This CDR3 has 14 residues. Germline V gene sequence: CDR1 LNHNV, CDR2 YYDKDF (reference sequence). Deletions cut 11 bases from V and 5 bases from J, with 19 bases between.